A single T cell receptor (beta chain) is shown here with its context. What it binds is unknown. This record comes from a study of graft-versus-host responses after intestinal transplantation. Whole-study context: Anti-thymocyte globulin induction preceded roughly 3 years of tacrolimus and steroid maintenance in all recipients.

The germline CDR1 and CDR2 sequences are MNHEY and SVGAGI. The CDR3 consists of 14 residues. Trimming removed 10 bases from V and 2 bases from J, with 16 bases in between. Assay: immunoSEQ multiplex PCR; the TCRdb copy retains only in-frame clones and omits some. The data contain fewer than 95,000 clones, 80% to 95% of them singletons. Whole-study results and caveats: Detected in recipient marrow were GvH clones, some of which were first observed in ileum or blood.

The chain carries TRBV6-5 and TRBJ2-3; TRBD2 might be the D (5 bases). The sample was unstimulated CD8+ T cells sorted from spleen or lymph node cells, taken before intestinal transplant. This sequence was found in a human donor who received an intestinal transplant. The CDR3 loop is CATSGRAPTDTQYF. The CDR3 DNA reads TGTGCCACCTCCGGGCGGGCCCCCACAGATACGCAGTATTTT.